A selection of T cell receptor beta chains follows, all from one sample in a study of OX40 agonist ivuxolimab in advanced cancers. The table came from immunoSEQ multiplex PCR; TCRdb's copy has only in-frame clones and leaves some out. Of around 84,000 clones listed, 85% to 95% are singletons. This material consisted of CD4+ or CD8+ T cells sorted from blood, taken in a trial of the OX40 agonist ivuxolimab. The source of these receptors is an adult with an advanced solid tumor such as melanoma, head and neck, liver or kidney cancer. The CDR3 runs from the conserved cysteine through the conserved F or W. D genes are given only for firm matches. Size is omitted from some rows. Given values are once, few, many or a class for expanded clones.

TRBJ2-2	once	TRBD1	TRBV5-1	TGCGCCAGCAGCTCTCGACAGGGGTACACCGGGGAGCTGTTTTTT	CASSSRQGYTGELFF
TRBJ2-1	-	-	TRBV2	TGTGCCAGCAGTCGGGACTCGTCCCTATACAATGAGCAGTTCTTC	CASSRDSSLYNEQFF
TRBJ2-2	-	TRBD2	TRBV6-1	TGTGCCAGCCGTACTAGCGGAGCGAACACCGGGGAGCTGTTTTTT	CASRTSGANTGELFF
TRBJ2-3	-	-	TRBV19	TGTGCCAGCGCCCAGGGGCGGATCGATACGCAGTATTTT	CASAQGRIDTQYF
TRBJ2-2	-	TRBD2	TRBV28	TGTGCCAGCATCCCTGGGGGGGTAGCGGGAGTCACCGGGGAGCTGTTTTTT	CASIPGGVAGVTGELFF
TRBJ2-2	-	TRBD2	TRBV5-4	TGTGCCAGCAGCACACCGGGACTAGCGGGAGCCGGGGAGCTGTTTTTT	CASSTPGLAGAGELFF
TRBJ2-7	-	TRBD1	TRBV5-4	TGTGCCAGCAGCTTGGAGGGGACAGGGCGAGAGCAGTACTTC	CASSLEGTGREQYF
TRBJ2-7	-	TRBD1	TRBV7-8	TGTGCCAGCAGCTTAGGCGCTAGGGGGACAGGAAAAAACGAGCAGTACTTC	CASSLGARGTGKNEQYF
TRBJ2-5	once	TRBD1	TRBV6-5	TGTGCCAGCAGAACAGGGGAAGGGGTAGTGACCCAGTACTTC	CASRTGEGVVTQYF
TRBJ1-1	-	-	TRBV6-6	TGTGCCAGCAGCTACGACACACCTAGCACTGAAGCTTTCTTT	CASSYDTPSTEAFF
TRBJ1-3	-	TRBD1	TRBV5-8	TGTGCCAGCAGCACCAGACAGGGGAAAGGAAACACCATATATTTT	CASSTRQGKGNTIYF
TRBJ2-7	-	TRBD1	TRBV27	TGTGCCAGCAGTTTAAAGGGACAGGGGGCCTACGAGCAGTACTTC	CASSLKGQGAYEQYF
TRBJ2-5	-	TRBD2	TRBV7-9	TGTGCCAGCAACCGACTAGCGGGAGGGAATGAGCAGTACTTC	CASNRLAGGNEQYF
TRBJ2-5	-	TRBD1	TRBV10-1	TGCGCCACTCGGGCGACAGGGGAAGAGACCCAGTACTTC	CATRATGEETQYF
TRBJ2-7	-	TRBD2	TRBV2	TGTGCCAGCAGTGCAACACTAGCGGCCGTCTCCTACGAGCAGTACTTC	CASSATLAAVSYEQYF
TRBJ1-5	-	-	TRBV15	TGTGCCACCAGCAGAAAAGGTCAGCCCCAGCATTTT	CATSRKGQPQHF
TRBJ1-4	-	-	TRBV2	TGTGCCAGCATGTTGGAGCTTTATGAAAAACTGTTTTTT	CASMLELYEKLFF
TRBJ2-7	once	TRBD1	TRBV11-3	TGTGCCAGCAGCTCCTGGACAGGGGCCTACGAGCAGTACTTC	CASSSWTGAYEQYF
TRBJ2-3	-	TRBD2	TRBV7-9	TGTGCCAGCAGTCTAGAGGGCGGGGGGGCAGATACGCAGTATTTT	CASSLEGGGADTQYF
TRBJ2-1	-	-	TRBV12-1	TGTGCCAGCAGCTTTGTAGGGCCCGGGGGCAGCCCAACTAGCGGACCGTCAATTGAGCAGTTCTTC	CASSFVGPGGSPTSGPSIEQFF
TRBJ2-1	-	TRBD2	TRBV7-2	TGTGCCAGCAGCTTCTCGACTAGCGGGGGGCCCTACTCCTACAATGAGCAGTTCTTC	CASSFSTSGGPYSYNEQFF
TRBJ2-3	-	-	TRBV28	TGTGCCAGCAGTTTTGCCGAGTTCACAGATACGCAGTATTTT	CASSFAEFTDTQYF
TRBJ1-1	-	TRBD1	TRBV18	TGTGCCAGCTCCCCACGGACAGGGGGCACTGAAGCTTTCTTT	CASSPRTGGTEAFF
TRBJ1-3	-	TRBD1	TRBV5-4	TGTGCCAGCAGGCAGACAGGGGGCTCTGGAAACACCATATATTTT	CASRQTGGSGNTIYF
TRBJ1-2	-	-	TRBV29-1	TGCAGCGTTGAAGATAGCCCGTCTCGGGACACCTTC	CSVEDSPSRDTF
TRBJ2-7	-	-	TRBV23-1	TGCGCCAGCAGTCAATCCCCGGCTTACTACGAGCAGTACTTC	CASSQSPAYYEQYF